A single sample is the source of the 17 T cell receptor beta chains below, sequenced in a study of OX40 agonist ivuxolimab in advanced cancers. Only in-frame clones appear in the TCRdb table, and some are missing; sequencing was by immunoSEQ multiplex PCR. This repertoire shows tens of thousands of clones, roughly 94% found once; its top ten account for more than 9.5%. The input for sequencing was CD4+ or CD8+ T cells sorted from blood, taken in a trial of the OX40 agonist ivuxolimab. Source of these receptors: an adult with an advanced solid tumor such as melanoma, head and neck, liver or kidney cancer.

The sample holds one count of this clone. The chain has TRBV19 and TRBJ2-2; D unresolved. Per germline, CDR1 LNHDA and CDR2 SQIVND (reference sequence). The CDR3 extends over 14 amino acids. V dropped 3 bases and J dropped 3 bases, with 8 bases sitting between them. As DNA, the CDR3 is TGTGCCAGTAGTATTTCAGGTCACACCGGGGAGCTGTTTTTT. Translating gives CASSISGHTGELFF.

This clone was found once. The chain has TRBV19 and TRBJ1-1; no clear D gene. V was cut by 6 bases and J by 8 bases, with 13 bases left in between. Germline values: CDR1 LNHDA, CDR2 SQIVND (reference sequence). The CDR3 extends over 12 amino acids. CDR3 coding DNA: TGTGCCAGTAGGGGGTCAGTCGGCGAAGCTTTCTTT. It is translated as CASRGSVGEAFF.

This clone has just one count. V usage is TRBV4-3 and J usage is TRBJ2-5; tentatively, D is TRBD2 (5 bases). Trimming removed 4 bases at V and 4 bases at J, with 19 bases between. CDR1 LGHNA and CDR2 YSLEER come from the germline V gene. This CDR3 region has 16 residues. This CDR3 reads CASSLNGMGAGETQYF. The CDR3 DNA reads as TGCGCCAGCAGCCTAAACGGGATGGGTGCGGGAGAGACCCAGTACTTC.

This CDR3 is CASSSTVSSYEQYF. The DNA of the CDR3 is TGTGCCAGCAGCTCGACCGTTAGCTCCTACGAGCAGTACTTC. This chain links TRBV7-9 with TRBJ2-7; unclear D gene. The CDR3 consists of 14 residues. The V end was cut by 4 bases, the J end by 0 bases, with 10 bases between. CDR1 is SEHNR, CDR2 FQNEAQ, per germline (reference sequence).

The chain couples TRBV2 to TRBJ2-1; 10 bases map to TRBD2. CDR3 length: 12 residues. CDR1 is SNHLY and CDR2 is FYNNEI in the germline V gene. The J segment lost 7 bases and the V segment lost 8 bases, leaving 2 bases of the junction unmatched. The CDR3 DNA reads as TGTGCCAGCGAGACTAGCGGGAATGAGCAGTTCTTC. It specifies CASETSGNEQFF.

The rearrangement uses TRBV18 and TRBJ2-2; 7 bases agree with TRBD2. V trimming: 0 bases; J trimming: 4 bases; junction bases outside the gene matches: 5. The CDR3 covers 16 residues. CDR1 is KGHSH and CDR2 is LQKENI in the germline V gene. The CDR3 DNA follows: TGTGCCAGCTCACCACCGACGAGGGAGGGCACCGGGGAGCTGTTTTTT. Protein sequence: CASSPPTREGTGELFF.

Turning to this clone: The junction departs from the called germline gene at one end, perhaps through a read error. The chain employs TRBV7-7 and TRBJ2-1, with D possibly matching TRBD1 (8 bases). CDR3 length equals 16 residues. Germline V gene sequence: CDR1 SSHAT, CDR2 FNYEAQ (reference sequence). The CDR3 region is CASSPFGGTGYNEQFF. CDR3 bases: TGTGCTAGCAGCCCATTCGGGGGGACAGGTTACAATGAGCAGTTCTTC. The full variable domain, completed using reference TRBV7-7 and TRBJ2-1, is GAGVSQSPRYKVTKRGQDVTLRCDPISSHATLYWYQQALGQGPEFLTYFNYEAQPDKSGLPSDRFSAERPEGSISTLTIQRTEQRDSAMYRCASSPFGGTGYNEQFFGPGTRLTVL.

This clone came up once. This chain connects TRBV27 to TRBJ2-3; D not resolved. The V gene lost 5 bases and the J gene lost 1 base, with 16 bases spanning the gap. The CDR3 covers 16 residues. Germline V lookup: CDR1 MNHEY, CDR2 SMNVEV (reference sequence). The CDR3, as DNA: TGTGCCAGCAGTCTCGTAGGGTACGGCCGCACAGATACGCAGTATTTT. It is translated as CASSLVGYGRTDTQYF.

The CDR3 coding sequence is TGTGCCAGCAGCCAGACAGCGCCAAGGGAGTCACCCCTCCACTTT. Encoded protein: CASSQTAPRESPLHF. The V call is TRBV28, the J call TRBJ1-6, with D possibly matching TRBD1 (5 bases). Trimming left V 6 bases short and J 10 bases short, with 19 bases between. Germline V gene sequence: CDR1 MDHEN, CDR2 SYDVKM. The CDR3 has 15 residues.

CDR3 loop: CASSIGLAGVTDTQYF. The CDR3 nucleotides read TGCGCCAGCAGCATAGGACTAGCGGGAGTCACAGATACGCAGTATTTT. The chain links TRBV5-1 to TRBJ2-3; 13 bases fit TRBD2. Germline CDR1 and CDR2: SGHRS and YFSETQ. Losses at the gene ends were 4 bases for V and 2 bases for J; bases not matched to a gene: 4. The CDR3 length is 16 residues.

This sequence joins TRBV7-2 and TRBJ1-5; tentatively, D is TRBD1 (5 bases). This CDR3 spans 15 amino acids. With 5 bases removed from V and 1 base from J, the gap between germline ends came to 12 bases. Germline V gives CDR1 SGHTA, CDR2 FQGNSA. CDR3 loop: CASSPRAGSNQPQHF. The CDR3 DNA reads TGTGCCAGCAGCCCCAGGGCTGGAAGCAATCAGCCCCAGCATTTT.

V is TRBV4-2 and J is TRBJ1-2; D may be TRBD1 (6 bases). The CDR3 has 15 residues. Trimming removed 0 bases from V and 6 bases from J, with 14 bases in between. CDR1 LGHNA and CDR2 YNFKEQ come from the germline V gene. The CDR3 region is CASSQEGPAGDGYTF. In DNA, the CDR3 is TGTGCCAGCAGCCAAGAAGGTCCGGCAGGGGATGGCTACACCTTC.

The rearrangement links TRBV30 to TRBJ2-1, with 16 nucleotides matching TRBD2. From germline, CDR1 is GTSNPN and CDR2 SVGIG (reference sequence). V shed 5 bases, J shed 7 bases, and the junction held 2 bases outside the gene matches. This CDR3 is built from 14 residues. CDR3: CAWAGLAGGNEQFF. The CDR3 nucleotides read TGTGCCTGGGCGGGACTAGCGGGAGGGAATGAGCAGTTCTTC.

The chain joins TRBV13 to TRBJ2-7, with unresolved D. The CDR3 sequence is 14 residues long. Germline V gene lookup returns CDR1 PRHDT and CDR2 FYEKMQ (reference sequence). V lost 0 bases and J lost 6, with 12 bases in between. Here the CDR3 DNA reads TGTGCCAGCAGCTTAGGCGCCAGACCGGGCGAGCAGTACTTC. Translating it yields CASSLGARPGEQYF.

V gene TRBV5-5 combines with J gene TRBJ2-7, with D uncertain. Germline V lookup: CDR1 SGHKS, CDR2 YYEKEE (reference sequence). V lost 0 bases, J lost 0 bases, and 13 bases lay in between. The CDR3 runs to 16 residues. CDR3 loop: CASSLEGQYRSYEQYF. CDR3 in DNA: TGTGCCAGCAGCTTGGAGGGCCAGTACCGCTCCTACGAGCAGTACTTC.

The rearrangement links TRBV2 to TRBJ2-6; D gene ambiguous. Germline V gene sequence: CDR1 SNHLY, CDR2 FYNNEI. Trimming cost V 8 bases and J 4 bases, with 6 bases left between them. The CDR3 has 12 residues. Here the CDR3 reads CASHGGANVLTF. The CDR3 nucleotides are TGTGCCAGCCATGGCGGGGCCAACGTCCTGACTTTC.

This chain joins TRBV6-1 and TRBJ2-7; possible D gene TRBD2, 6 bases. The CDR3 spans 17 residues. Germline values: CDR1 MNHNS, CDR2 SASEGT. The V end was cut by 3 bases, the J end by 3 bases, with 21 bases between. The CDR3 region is CASSEAPWGEHYYEQYF. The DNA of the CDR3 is TGTGCCAGCAGTGAGGCGCCGTGGGGGGAACATTACTACGAGCAGTACTTC.